Below are 15 T cell receptor beta chains sequenced from a single sample in a study of OX40 agonist ivuxolimab in advanced cancers. Receptor libraries were prepared by the immunoSEQ multiplex PCR assay. TCRdb took this table from immuneACCESS and kept in-frame rearrangements with V and J called. Such tables lack part of the clones; where checked against another copy, unresolved V genes explain under half of the gap, and the rest is unexplained. The table for this sample lists around 38,000 clones; 86% of them were counted only once. The ten largest clones take up roughly 12% of the sample. The input for sequencing was CD4+ or CD8+ T cells sorted from blood, taken in a trial of the OX40 agonist ivuxolimab. These TCRs come from an adult with an advanced solid tumor such as melanoma, head and neck, liver or kidney cancer.

V gene TRBV14 combines with J gene TRBJ1-6; 8 bases align to TRBD1. J was trimmed by 7 bases and V by 1 base; bases with no gene match: 0. Germline V gene sequence: CDR1 SGHDN, CDR2 FVKESK. The CDR3 is 14 amino acids. The CDR3 loop reads CASSQAGGNSPLHF. The CDR3 nucleotides read TGTGCCAGCAGCCAAGCAGGGGGCAATTCACCCCTCCACTTT.

The V call is TRBV19, the J call TRBJ1-1, with no clear D. Germline lookup yields CDR1 LNHDA and CDR2 SQIVND (reference sequence). The CDR3 spans 17 residues. The V end lost 3 bases, the J end lost 0 bases, and 17 bases lay between the germline ends. CDR3 coding DNA: TGTGCCAGTAGTATTGACTTCGGAAGAGACATGAACACTGAAGCTTTCTTT. Protein: CASSIDFGRDMNTEAFF.

This sequence joins TRBV11-2 and TRBJ2-7, with 8 nucleotides matching TRBD1. The CDR3 has 15 residues. Germline V gene data show CDR1 as SGHAT and CDR2 as FQNNGV. Losses at the gene ends were 3 bases for V and 3 bases for J; bases not matched to a gene: 7. The CDR3 DNA reads TGTGCCAGCAGCTTTCGAGGACAGGGTGGCTACGAGCAGTACTTC. Translation gives CASSFRGQGGYEQYF.

The chain uses TRBV6-5 and TRBJ2-3; D gene uncertain. V lost 6 bases, J lost 6 bases, and 10 bases lay in between. The germline gives CDR1 MNHEY, CDR2 SVGAGI. The CDR3 covers 12 residues. The CDR3, as DNA: TGTGCCAGCAGCCACCGCGCCGATACGCAGTATTTT. This translates into CASSHRADTQYF.

This clone was observed once. CDR3 nucleotides: TGTGCCAGCAGAAGGGGGGGAACTGAAGCTTTCTTT. This gives the protein CASRRGGTEAFF. J is TRBJ1-1 and V is TRBV5-4, with a possible D match to TRBD1 (6 bases). In germline, CDR1 is SGHNT, CDR2 YYREEE (reference sequence). Deletions cut 5 bases from V and 5 bases from J, with 10 bases between. The length of the CDR3 is 12 residues. The full variable domain, completed using reference TRBV5-4 and TRBJ1-1, is ETGVTQSPTHLIKTRGQQVTLRCSSQSGHNTVSWYQQALGQGPQFIFQYYREEENGRGNFPPRFSGLQFPNYSSELNVNALELDDSALYLCASRRGGTEAFFGQGTRLTVV.

CDR3 loop: CASGGTRGYEQYF. CDR3 nucleotide sequence: TGTGCCAGCGGGGGGACGAGGGGCTACGAGCAGTACTTC. This chain links TRBV2 with TRBJ2-7, with D possibly TRBD2 on 6 matching bases. Trimming stripped 8 bases from V and 3 bases from J, with 14 bases between. Germline values: CDR1 SNHLY, CDR2 FYNNEI. The CDR3 sequence is 13 residues long.

The chain joins TRBV7-6 to TRBJ2-2, with TRBD2 matching over 11 bases. This CDR3 spans 18 amino acids. V was clipped by 3 bases and J by 6 bases; unmatched bases: 12. The germline gives CDR1 SGHVS, CDR2 FNYEAQ. In DNA, the CDR3 is TGTGCCAGCAGCTTCCGAATCTTAGCGGGGGGGCTCCCCGGGGAGCTGTTTTTT. Translated, it gives CASSFRILAGGLPGELFF.

V is TRBV7-8 and J is TRBJ2-3; 8 positions match TRBD2. Germline V CDR1 and CDR2: SGHVS, FQNEAQ. Unmatched junction bases numbered 4, after V lost 4 bases and J lost 1 base. The CDR3 covers 15 residues. The CDR3 DNA follows: TGTGCCAGCAGCTGGGGACTAGGGGGCACAGATACGCAGTATTTT. It translates to CASSWGLGGTDTQYF.

The chain combines TRBV4-1 with TRBJ1-5, with a tentative D call TRBD1 (5 bases). The germline V gene has CDR1 MGHRA and CDR2 YSYEKL. The CDR3 has 15 residues. With 4 bases removed from V and 4 bases from J, the gap between germline ends came to 14 bases. CDR3 nucleotide sequence: TGCGCCAGCAGCCCCCGGGACCTTCCAAATCAGCCCCAGCATTTT. Translated, it gives CASSPRDLPNQPQHF.

The chain has TRBV5-4 and TRBJ2-7, with TRBD2 matching 8 bases. The germline CDR1 and CDR2 sequences are SGHNT and YYREEE (reference sequence). Trimming cost V 5 bases and J 5 bases; bases outside gene matches: 6. The CDR3 runs to 13 residues. CDR3 sequence: CASRVSGGHEQYF. The CDR3 DNA reads TGTGCCAGCAGGGTGAGCGGGGGCCACGAGCAGTACTTC.

The chain couples TRBV10-3 to TRBJ2-7, with a tentative D call TRBD2 (6 bases). The CDR3 runs 14 residues. Germline V gene sequence: CDR1 ENHRY, CDR2 SYGVKD. V was clipped by 3 bases and J by 3 bases, with 12 bases between them. CDR3 sequence: CAISDPGLNYEQYF. The CDR3 coding sequence is TGTGCCATCAGTGATCCGGGACTGAACTACGAGCAGTACTTC.

The chain carries TRBV4-2 and TRBJ2-7; TRBD1 matches 8 bases. J was trimmed by 2 bases and V by 0 bases; bases with no gene match: 9. CDR1 is LGHNA and CDR2 is YNFKEQ in the germline V gene. The CDR3 spans 17 residues. The DNA for the CDR3 is TGTGCCAGCAGCCAAGATGTCTCGGGACAGGCGGCCTACGAGCAGTACTTC. As protein: CASSQDVSGQAAYEQYF.

The chain combines TRBV6-1 with TRBJ2-3; TRBD2 agrees at 7 bases. This CDR3 has 16 residues. Germline CDR1 and CDR2: MNHNS and SASEGT. The V and J ends lost 1 base and 2 bases, in that order; junction bases with no gene match: 6. Written as DNA, the CDR3 is TGTGCCAGCAGTGAAGGATACGGGGGGTACACAGATACGCAGTATTTT. Amino acids: CASSEGYGGYTDTQYF.

This chain connects TRBV19 to TRBJ2-7; a possible D gene is TRBD1 (5 bases). Trimming stripped 9 bases from V and 4 bases from J, with 13 bases between. In germline, CDR1 is LNHDA, CDR2 SQIVND (reference sequence). This CDR3 contains 12 residues. Here the CDR3 reads CASTGLVYEQYF. The CDR3 coding sequence is TGTGCCAGCACAGGTCTTGTGTACGAGCAGTACTTC.

This rearrangement joins TRBV12-5 to TRBJ2-5; D may be TRBD1 or TRBD2 (5 bases each). The V and J ends lost 7 bases and 1 base respectively, with 13 bases between them. The CDR3 totals 14 residues. CDR1 is LGHNT and CDR2 is FRNRAP in the germline V gene. Written as DNA, the CDR3 is TGTGCTAGTGCCCTAGGGACCGTCCAAGAGACCCAGTACTTC. Translating gives CASALGTVQETQYF. Full variable domain (outside the CDR3, taken from reference TRBV12-5 and TRBJ2-5): DARVTQTPRHKVTEMGQEVTMRCQPILGHNTVFWYRQTMMQGLELLAYFRNRAPLDDSGMPKDRFSAEMPDATLATLKIQPSEPRDSAVYFCASALGTVQETQYFGPGTRLLVL.